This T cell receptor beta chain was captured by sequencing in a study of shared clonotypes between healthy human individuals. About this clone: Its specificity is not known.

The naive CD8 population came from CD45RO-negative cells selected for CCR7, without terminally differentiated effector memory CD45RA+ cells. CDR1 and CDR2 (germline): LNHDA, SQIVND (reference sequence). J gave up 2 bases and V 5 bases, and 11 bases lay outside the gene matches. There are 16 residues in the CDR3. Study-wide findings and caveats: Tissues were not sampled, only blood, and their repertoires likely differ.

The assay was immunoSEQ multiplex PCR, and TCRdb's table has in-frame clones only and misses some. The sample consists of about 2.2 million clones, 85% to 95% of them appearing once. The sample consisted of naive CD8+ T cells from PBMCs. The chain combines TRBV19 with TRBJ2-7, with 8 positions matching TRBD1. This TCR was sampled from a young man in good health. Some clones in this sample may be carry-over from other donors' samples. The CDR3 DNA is TGTGCCAGTAGTCCAGACAGGGGCGGTTCGCCCTACGAGCAGTACTTC. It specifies CASSPDRGGSPYEQYF.